A selection of T cell receptor beta chains follows, all from one sample in a study of shared clonotypes between healthy human individuals. The assay was immunoSEQ multiplex PCR, and TCRdb's table has in-frame clones only and misses some. The data contain some 2 million clones, about 95% of them seen just once; the ten biggest clones take up roughly 1.2%. Sequencing used naive CD8+ T cells sorted from blood. These receptors came from a man aged 18 to 30 in good health. CDR3s include the opening cysteine and the closing phenylalanine or tryptophan. A D gene is named only where the DNA matches it firmly. For some rows the clone size is stated as once, few or many, or as a class when expanded; others skip it.

CDR3 DNA: TGTGCCAGTAGTCCGGACTTGGAAGGAAACACCATATATTTT
CDR3 protein: CASSPDLEGNTIYF
V gene: TRBV19
D gene: NA
J gene: TRBJ1-3
clone size: NA

CDR3 DNA: TGTGCCCGGACAAGCTCCTACAATGAGCAGTTCTTC
CDR3 protein: CARTSSYNEQFF
V gene: TRBV30
D gene: NA
J gene: TRBJ2-1
clone size: NA

CDR3 DNA: TGTGCCAGCAGTGAAACGGACATTTGGTACGAGCAGTACTTC
CDR3 protein: CASSETDIWYEQYF
V gene: TRBV6-1
D gene: NA
J gene: TRBJ2-7
clone size: NA

CDR3 DNA: TGTGCCAGCAGTAAGTTGGGGACTGAAGCTTTCTTT
CDR3 protein: CASSKLGTEAFF
V gene: TRBV7-9
D gene: NA
J gene: TRBJ1-1
clone size: NA

CDR3 DNA: TGTGCCAGCAGCCCTGAAACATTATTCGGGCTGTTTTTT
CDR3 protein: CASSPETLFGLFF
V gene: TRBV6-6
D gene: NA
J gene: TRBJ1-4
clone size: NA

CDR3 DNA: TGTGCCATCAGTGAGCCGGACGACAGGGGGCAAACTGAAGCTTTCTTT
CDR3 protein: CAISEPDDRGQTEAFF
V gene: TRBV10-3
D gene: TRBD1
J gene: TRBJ1-1
clone size: NA

CDR3 DNA: TGTGCCAGCAGCTTCACAGGGGGAGCTGAAGCTTTCTTT
CDR3 protein: CASSFTGGAEAFF
V gene: TRBV5-4
D gene: TRBD1
J gene: TRBJ1-1
clone size: NA

CDR3 DNA: TGTGCCAGCAGCTTGGCTTTGACTGGGATGAACACTGAAGCTTTCTTT
CDR3 protein: CASSLALTGMNTEAFF
V gene: TRBV5-6
D gene: NA
J gene: TRBJ1-1
clone size: NA

CDR3 DNA: TGTGCCAGCAGCCACCCGGTAGAGGGGCTCAACTATGGCTACACCTTC
CDR3 protein: CASSHPVEGLNYGYTF
V gene: TRBV7-8
D gene: NA
J gene: TRBJ1-2
clone size: NA

CDR3 DNA: TGTGCCAGCAGCTTGCCAGTAGACACCCGTACGACTGCCGAGCAGTACTTC
CDR3 protein: CASSLPVDTRTTAEQYF
V gene: TRBV7-2
D gene: NA
J gene: TRBJ2-7
clone size: NA

CDR3 DNA: TGTGCCAGCAGCCGAACGGGACATCTCCAAGAGACCCAGTACTTC
CDR3 protein: CASSRTGHLQETQYF
V gene: TRBV7-8
D gene: NA
J gene: TRBJ2-5
clone size: NA

CDR3 DNA: TGTGCCAGTAGTCCCCTGCTAGCGGGAGAGGCGTACTTC
CDR3 protein: CASSPLLAGEAYF
V gene: TRBV19
D gene: TRBD2
J gene: TRBJ2-7
clone size: NA

CDR3 DNA: TGTGCCAGCAGCGCTCGGGACAGGTACAACGAGCAGTACTTC
CDR3 protein: CASSARDRYNEQYF
V gene: TRBV5-6
D gene: TRBD1
J gene: TRBJ2-7
clone size: NA

CDR3 DNA: TGTGCCAGCTCTTCCACGAACGGGTTACGAGAGACCCAGTACTTC
CDR3 protein: CASSSTNGLRETQYF
V gene: TRBV18
D gene: NA
J gene: TRBJ2-5
clone size: NA

CDR3 DNA: TGTGCCAGCAGTTTCCGGGGGGGCGCCGGGGAGCTGTTTTTT
CDR3 protein: CASSFRGGAGELFF
V gene: TRBV28
D gene: TRBD2
J gene: TRBJ2-2
clone size: once

CDR3 DNA: TGTGCCAGCAGCTTGGCGTTAGCGGGGGGGTACGAGCAGTACTTC
CDR3 protein: CASSLALAGGYEQYF
V gene: TRBV5-6
D gene: TRBD2
J gene: TRBJ2-7
clone size: NA

CDR3 DNA: TGTGCCAGACAAGTCCGCGGGACAAACAACTACGAGCAGTACTTC
CDR3 protein: CARQVRGTNNYEQYF
V gene: TRBV2
D gene: NA
J gene: TRBJ2-7
clone size: NA

CDR3 DNA: TGCAGCGTTGTCCCCGGACAGGGTTTGGGTGGCTACACCTTC
CDR3 protein: CSVVPGQGLGGYTF
V gene: TRBV29-1
D gene: TRBD1
J gene: TRBJ1-2
clone size: NA

CDR3 DNA: TGTGCCAGCTCAGACGACAGGGTACTAGCGGGAGTTGGAGAGCAGTTCTTC
CDR3 protein: CASSDDRVLAGVGEQFF
V gene: TRBV18
D gene: TRBD2
J gene: TRBJ2-1
clone size: NA

CDR3 DNA: TGCAGCGTTGAGGGGCGAAGGGACGGCTCCACTGAAGCTTTCTTT
CDR3 protein: CSVEGRRDGSTEAFF
V gene: TRBV29-1
D gene: NA
J gene: TRBJ1-1
clone size: NA

CDR3 DNA: TGTGCCAGCGCGAAGGGACACTTGAACACTGAAGCTTTCTTT
CDR3 protein: CASAKGHLNTEAFF
V gene: TRBV11-3
D gene: NA
J gene: TRBJ1-1
clone size: NA

CDR3 DNA: TGTGCCTGGAGTTTTTTGGGAAACTACGAGCAGTACTTC
CDR3 protein: CAWSFLGNYEQYF
V gene: TRBV30
D gene: NA
J gene: TRBJ2-7
clone size: NA

CDR3 DNA: TGTGCCAGCAGCTTTTCCGGGCAAGCCTACGAGCAGTACTTC
CDR3 protein: CASSFSGQAYEQYF
V gene: TRBV11-2
D gene: NA
J gene: TRBJ2-7
clone size: NA

CDR3 DNA: TGTGCCAGCAGTGAATGGAGGGGCAATGAGCAGTTCTTC
CDR3 protein: CASSEWRGNEQFF
V gene: TRBV6-4
D gene: NA
J gene: TRBJ2-1
clone size: NA

CDR3 DNA: TGTGCCAGCAGTTTTCGGACCGGACCTCTGGACTACGAGCAGTACTTC
CDR3 protein: CASSFRTGPLDYEQYF
V gene: TRBV6-5
D gene: NA
J gene: TRBJ2-7
clone size: NA

CDR3 DNA: TGTGCCAGCAGTTTAATGGGTTTAGCTAACTATGGCTACACCTTC
CDR3 protein: CASSLMGLANYGYTF
V gene: TRBV28
D gene: NA
J gene: TRBJ1-2
clone size: once

CDR3 DNA: TGTGCCAGCAGTGTCTACTCTTCCTACGAGCAGTACTTC
CDR3 protein: CASSVYSSYEQYF
V gene: TRBV2
D gene: NA
J gene: TRBJ2-7
clone size: NA